This entry features one T cell receptor (beta chain) sequence. The data were taken from a study of Ad26.COV2.S vaccination and SARS-CoV-2 variants. Documented treatment: about 20 received Ad26.COV2.S at low or high dose, single or two shots; about 5 received placebo; per-sample allocation not given. Sample collection was performed on day 63 after the first vaccine or placebo injection. Sequencing used immunoSEQ multiplex PCR; TCRdb keeps in-frame clones, though not all of them. The sample carries hundreds of thousands of clones, 75% to 90% recorded once. The sequencing here drew on peripheral blood, taken in a trial of Ad26.COV2.S vaccine versus placebo. This receptor was taken from a person between 18 and 59 years old who received the Ad26.COV2.S COVID-19 vaccine or a placebo.

The CDR3 region is CATSDETGGGGYTF. The CDR3 bases are TGTGCCACCAGTGATGAAACAGGGGGCGGGGGCTACACCTTC. This chain connects TRBV24-1 to TRBJ1-2, with 9 bases aligning to TRBD1. Per germline, CDR1 KGHDR and CDR2 SFDVKD. Unmatched junction bases numbered 6, after V lost 3 bases and J lost 8 bases. CDR3 length equals 14 residues.